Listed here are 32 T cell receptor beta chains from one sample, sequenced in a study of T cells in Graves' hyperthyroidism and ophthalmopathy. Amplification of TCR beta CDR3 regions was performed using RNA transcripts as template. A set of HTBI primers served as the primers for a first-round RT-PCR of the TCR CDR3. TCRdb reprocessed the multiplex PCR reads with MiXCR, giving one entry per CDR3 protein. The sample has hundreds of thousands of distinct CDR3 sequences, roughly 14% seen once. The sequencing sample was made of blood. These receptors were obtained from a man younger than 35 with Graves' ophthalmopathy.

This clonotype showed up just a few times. The CDR3 protein is CASKWGGGITGELFF. For the CDR3, the DNA is TGTGCCAGCAAGTGGGGCGGCGGGATCACCGGGGAGCTGTTTTTT. The chain recombines TRBV11-3 with TRBJ2-2; TRBD2 is a possible D gene (6 bases). Germline CDR1 SGHNT, CDR2 YENEEA. Trimming stripped 7 bases from V and 4 bases from J, with 16 bases between. The CDR3 runs to 15 residues.

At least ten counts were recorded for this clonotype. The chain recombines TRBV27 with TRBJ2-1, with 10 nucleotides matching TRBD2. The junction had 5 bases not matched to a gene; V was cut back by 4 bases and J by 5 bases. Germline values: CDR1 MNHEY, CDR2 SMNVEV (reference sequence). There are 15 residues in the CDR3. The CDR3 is CASSSSGSSHNEQFF. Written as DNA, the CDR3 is TGTGCCAGCAGTTCTAGCGGGAGTAGCCACAATGAGCAGTTCTTC.

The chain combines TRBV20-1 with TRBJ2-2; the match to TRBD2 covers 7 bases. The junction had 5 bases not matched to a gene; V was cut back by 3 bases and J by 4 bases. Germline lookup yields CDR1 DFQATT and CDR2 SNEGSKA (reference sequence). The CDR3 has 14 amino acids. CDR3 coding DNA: TGCAGTGCTAGGTTCCCGGGGGGCACCGGGGAGCTGTTTTTT. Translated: CSARFPGGTGELFF.

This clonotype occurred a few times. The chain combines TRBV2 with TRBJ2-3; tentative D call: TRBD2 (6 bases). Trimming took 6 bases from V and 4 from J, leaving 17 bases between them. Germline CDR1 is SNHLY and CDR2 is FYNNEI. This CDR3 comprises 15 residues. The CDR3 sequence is CASRDGTSIADTQYF. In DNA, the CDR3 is TGTGCCAGCAGGGATGGGACTTCAATAGCAGATACGCAGTATTTT. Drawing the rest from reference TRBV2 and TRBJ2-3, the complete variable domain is EPEVTQTPSHQVTQMGQEVILRCVPISNHLYFYWYRQILGQKVEFLVSFYNNEISEKSEIFDDQFSVERPDGSNFTLKIRSTKLEDSAMYFCASRDGTSIADTQYFGPGTRLTVL.

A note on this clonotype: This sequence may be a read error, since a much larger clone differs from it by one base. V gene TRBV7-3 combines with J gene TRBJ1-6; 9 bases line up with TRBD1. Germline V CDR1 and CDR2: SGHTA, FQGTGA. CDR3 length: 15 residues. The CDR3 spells CASSSQGAQNSLLHF. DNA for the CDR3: TGTGCCAGCAGCTCACAGGGGGCTCAAAATTCACTCCTCCACTTT.

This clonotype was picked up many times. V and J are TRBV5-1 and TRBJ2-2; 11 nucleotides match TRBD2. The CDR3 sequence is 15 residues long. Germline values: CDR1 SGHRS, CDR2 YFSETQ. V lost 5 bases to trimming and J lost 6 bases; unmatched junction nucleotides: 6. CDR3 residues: CASSPSLAGAGELFF. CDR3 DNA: TGCGCCAGCAGTCCATCACTAGCGGGAGCCGGGGAGCTGTTTTTT.

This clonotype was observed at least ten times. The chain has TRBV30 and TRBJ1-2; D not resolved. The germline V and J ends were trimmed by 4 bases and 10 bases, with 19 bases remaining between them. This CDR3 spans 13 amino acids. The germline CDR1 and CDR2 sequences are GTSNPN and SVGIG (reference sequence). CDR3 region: CAWKWWTLGYYTF. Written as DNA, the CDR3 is TGTGCCTGGAAATGGTGGACTCTCGGGTACTACACCTTC.

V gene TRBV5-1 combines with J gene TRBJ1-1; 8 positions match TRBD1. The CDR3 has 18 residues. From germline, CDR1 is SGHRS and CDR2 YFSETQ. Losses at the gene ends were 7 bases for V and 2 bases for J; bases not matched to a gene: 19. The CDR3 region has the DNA TGCGCCAGCCCCCTGGCAGGGGGCCCGAAGGGGGGTAACACTGAAGCTTTCTTT. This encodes CASPLAGGPKGGNTEAFF.

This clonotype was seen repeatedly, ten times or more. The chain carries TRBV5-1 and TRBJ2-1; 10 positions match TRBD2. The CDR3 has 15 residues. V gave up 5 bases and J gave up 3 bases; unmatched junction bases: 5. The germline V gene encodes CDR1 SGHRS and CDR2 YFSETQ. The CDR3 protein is CASSTGTSDYNEQFF. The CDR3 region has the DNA TGCGCCAGCAGTACCGGGACTAGCGACTACAATGAGCAGTTCTTC.

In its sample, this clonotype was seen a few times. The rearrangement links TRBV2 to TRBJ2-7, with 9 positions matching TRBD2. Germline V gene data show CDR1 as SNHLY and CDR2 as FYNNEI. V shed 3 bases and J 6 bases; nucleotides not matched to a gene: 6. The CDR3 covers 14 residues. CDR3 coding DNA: TGTGCCAGCAGTGATCCGGGACTAGCAGTCGAGCAGTACTTC. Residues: CASSDPGLAVEQYF.

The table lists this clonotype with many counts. The chain's CDR3 is CASSTRNYEQYF. DNA of the CDR3: TGTGCCAGCAGTACCCGGAACTACGAGCAGTACTTC. The rearrangement links TRBV12-3 or TRBV12-4 to TRBJ2-7; D remains ambiguous. The CDR3 length is 12 residues. The V gene lost 5 bases and the J gene lost 3 bases, with 8 bases spanning the gap.

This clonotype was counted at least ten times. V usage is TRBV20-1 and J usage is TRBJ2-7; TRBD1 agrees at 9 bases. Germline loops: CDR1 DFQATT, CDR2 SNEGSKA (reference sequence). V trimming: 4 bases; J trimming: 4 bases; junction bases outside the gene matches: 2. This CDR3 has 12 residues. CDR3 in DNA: TGCAGTGCTAAACAGGGGGCATACGAGCAGTACTTC. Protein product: CSAKQGAYEQYF.

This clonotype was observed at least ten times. In nucleotides, the CDR3 is TGCGCCAGCAGCTTTGGGATAATGAACACTGAAGCTTTCTTT. It yields the protein CASSFGIMNTEAFF. The chain links TRBV5-1 to TRBJ1-1; unclear D gene. With 2 bases removed from V and 0 bases from J, the gap between germline ends came to 8 bases. The CDR3 consists of 14 residues. The germline CDR1 and CDR2 sequences are SGHRS and YFSETQ. The variable domain in full, with the rest retrieved from reference TRBV5-1 and TRBJ1-1, is KAGVTQTPRYLIKTRGQQVTLSCSPISGHRSVSWYQQTPGQGLQFLFEYFSETQRNKGNFPGRFSGRQFSNSRSEMNVSTLELGDSALYLCASSFGIMNTEAFFGQGTRLTVV.

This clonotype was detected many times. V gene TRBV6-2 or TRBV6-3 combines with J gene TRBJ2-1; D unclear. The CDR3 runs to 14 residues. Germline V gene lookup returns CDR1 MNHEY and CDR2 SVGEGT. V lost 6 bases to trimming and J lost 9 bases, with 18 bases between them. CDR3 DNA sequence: TGTGCCAGCAGGGACCAGGCCCTTAGGAGTGAGCAGTTCTTC. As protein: CASRDQALRSEQFF.

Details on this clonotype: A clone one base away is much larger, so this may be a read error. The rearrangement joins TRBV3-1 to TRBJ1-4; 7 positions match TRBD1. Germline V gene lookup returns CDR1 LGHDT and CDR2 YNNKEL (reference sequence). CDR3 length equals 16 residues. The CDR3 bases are TGTGCCAGCAGCCAAGATCAGGGGGAAACTAATGAAGAACTGTTTTTT. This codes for CASSQDQGETNEELFF.

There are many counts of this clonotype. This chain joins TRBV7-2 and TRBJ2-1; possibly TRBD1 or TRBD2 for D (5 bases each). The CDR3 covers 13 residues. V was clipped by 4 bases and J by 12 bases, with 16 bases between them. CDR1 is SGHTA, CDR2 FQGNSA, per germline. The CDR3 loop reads CASSYTRDPAQFF. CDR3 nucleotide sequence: TGTGCCAGCAGCTACACCCGGGACCCAGCGCAGTTCTTC.

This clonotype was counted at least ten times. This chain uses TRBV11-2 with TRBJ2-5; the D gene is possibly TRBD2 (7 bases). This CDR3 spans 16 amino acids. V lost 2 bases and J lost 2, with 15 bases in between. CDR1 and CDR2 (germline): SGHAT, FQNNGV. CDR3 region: CASSLRGGRSQETQYF. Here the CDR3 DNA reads TGTGCCAGCAGCTTAAGGGGGGGCCGATCGCAAGAGACCCAGTACTTC.

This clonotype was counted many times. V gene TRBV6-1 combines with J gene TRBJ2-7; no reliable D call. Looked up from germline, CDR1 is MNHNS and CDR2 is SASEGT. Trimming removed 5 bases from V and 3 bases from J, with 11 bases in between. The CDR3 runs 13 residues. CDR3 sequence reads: CASSLDGNYEQYF. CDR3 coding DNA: TGTGCCAGCAGTTTGGACGGAAACTACGAGCAGTACTTC.

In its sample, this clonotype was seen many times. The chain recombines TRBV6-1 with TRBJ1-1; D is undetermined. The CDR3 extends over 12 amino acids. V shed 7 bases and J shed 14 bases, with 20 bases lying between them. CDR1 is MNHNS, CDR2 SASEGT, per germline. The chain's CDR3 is CASTDPRSASFF. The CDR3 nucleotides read TGTGCCAGCACTGACCCCAGATCCGCATCATTCTTT.

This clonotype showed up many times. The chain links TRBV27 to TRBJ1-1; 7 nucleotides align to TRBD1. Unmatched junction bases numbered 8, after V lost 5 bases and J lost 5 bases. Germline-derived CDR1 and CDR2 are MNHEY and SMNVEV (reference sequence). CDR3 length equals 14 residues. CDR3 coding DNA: TGTGCCAGCAGTCTCCTACAGGGGAATACTGAAGCTTTCTTT. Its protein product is CASSLLQGNTEAFF.

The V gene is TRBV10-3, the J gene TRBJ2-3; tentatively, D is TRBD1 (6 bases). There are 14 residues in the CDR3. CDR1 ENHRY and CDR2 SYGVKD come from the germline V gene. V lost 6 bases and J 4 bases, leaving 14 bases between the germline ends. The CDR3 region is CAISRRDMADTQYF. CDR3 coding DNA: TGTGCCATCAGCCGCCGGGACATGGCAGATACGCAGTATTTT.

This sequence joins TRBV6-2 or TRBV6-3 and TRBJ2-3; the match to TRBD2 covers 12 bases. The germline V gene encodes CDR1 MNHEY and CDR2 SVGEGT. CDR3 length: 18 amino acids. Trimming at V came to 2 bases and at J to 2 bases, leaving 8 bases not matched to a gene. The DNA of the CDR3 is TGTGCCAGCAGTTACGGCGGACTAGCGGGAACATCCACAGATACGCAGTATTTT. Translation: CASSYGGLAGTSTDTQYF.

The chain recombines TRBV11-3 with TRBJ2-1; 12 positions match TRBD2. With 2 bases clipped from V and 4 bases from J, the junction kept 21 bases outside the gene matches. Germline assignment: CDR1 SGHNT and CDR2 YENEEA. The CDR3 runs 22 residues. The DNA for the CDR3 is TGTGCCAGCAGCTTAACCAACATCGTTCAACTAGCGGGGGGTCGCCATTACAATGAGCAGTTCTTC. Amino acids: CASSLTNIVQLAGGRHYNEQFF.

The CDR3 loop reads CASSHVRARYSNQPQHF. The CDR3 nucleotides are TGCGCCAGCAGCCATGTCAGGGCCCGATATAGCAATCAGCCCCAGCATTTT. The chain carries TRBV4-1 and TRBJ1-5; maybe TRBD1 (5 bases). CDR1 MGHRA and CDR2 YSYEKL come from the germline V gene. Trimming pared 3 bases from V and 0 bases from J, leaving 15 bases between. This CDR3 comprises 17 residues.

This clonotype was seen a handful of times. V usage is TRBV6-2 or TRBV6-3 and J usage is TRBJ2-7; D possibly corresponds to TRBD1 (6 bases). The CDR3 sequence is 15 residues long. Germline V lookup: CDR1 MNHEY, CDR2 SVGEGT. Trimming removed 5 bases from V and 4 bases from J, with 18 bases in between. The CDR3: CASSDHPGQRYEQYF. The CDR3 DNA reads TGTGCCAGCAGTGACCATCCCGGACAGCGGTACGAGCAGTACTTC.

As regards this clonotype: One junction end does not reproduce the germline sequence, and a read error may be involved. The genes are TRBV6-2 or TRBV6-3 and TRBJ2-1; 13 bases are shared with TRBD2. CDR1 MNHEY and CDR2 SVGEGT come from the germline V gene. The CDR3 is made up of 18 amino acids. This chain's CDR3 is CASNSGVPGTSGMGEQSF. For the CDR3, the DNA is TGTGCCAGCAACTCAGGGGTCCCCGGGACTAGCGGGATGGGGGAGCAGTCCTTC.

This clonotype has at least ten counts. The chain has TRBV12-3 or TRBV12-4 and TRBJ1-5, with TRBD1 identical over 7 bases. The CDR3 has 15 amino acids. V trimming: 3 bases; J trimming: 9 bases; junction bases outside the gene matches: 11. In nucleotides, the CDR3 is TGTGCCAGCAGTTTTGGGACAGTCCTGGAGCCGCCCCAGCATTTT. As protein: CASSFGTVLEPPQHF.

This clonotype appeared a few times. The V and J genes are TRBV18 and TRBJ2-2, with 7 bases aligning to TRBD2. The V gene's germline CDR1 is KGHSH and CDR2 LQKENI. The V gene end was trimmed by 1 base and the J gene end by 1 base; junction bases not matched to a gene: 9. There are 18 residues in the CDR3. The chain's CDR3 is CASSPLLAVELNTGELFF. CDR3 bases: TGTGCCAGCTCACCACTGCTAGCGGTAGAACTGAACACCGGGGAGCTGTTTTTT.

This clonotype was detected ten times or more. CDR3 sequence reads: CASSSTLGETQYF. For the CDR3, the DNA is TGTGCCAGCAGTTCGACCCTGGGTGAGACCCAGTACTTC. The chain links TRBV28 to TRBJ2-5; no definite D call. The V and J ends lost 4 bases and 5 bases respectively, with 11 bases between them. Germline V gene data show CDR1 as MDHEN and CDR2 as SYDVKM. This CDR3 is built from 13 residues.

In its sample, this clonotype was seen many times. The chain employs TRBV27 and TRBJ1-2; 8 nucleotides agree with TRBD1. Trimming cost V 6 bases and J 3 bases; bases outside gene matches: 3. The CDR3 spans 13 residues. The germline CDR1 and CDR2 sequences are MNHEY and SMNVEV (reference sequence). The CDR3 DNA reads TGTGCCAGCAGAGCAGGGGGCTACTATGGCTACACCTTC. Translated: CASRAGGYYGYTF.

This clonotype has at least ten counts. The CDR3 coding sequence is TGTGCCAGCAGTTCCGGACGAAACAATGAGCAGTTCTTC. Its translation: CASSSGRNNEQFF. The genes are TRBV27 and TRBJ2-1; D call uncertain. V lost 4 bases to trimming and J lost 5 bases, with 9 bases between them. Germline-derived CDR1 and CDR2 are MNHEY and SMNVEV (reference sequence). The CDR3 spans 13 residues.

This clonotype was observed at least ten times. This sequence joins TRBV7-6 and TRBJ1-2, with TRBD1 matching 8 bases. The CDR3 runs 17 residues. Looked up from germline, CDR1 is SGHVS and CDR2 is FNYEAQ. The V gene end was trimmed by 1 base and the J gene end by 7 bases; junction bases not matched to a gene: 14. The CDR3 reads CASSLVLAGQGASGYTF. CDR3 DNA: TGTGCCAGCAGCTTAGTTCTGGCGGGGCAGGGGGCTTCTGGCTACACCTTC.